The subject of this entry is one TCR beta chain. The antigen is not known. The sample belongs to a study of cytomegalovirus exposure and HLA in healthy donors. Study-wide context: Ancestry clustering placed about 80% of 300 to 400 genotyped donors in the Caucasian-associated cluster. The study's findings and limits: Association of a missense DCLRE1C variant with TCR beta V- and J-gene trimming was reported in a later analysis.

PCR employed 60 Vbeta and 13 Jbeta primers. Authors' data handling: The authors later counted approximately 80 million unique TCR beta chains, 9.5 million to 13 million of them shared. Sequenced by immunoSEQ multiplex PCR; TCRdb stores in-frame clones only, minus some. V and J calls and clone size come straight from that table; D and trimming were deduced from the DNA. The data hold 200,000 or so clones, with approximately 80% observed a single time. The specimen sequenced was PBMCs. The TCR was taken from a boy between 2 and 15 years old in good health and CMV-seronegative.

As DNA, the CDR3 is TGTGCCTGGGGAGGTGGGTTAGGCTACACCTTC. This encodes CAWGGGLGYTF. The V gene is TRBV30, the J gene TRBJ1-2; D call uncertain. Germline CDR1 reads GTSNPN; CDR2 reads SVGIG (reference sequence). Trimming left V 5 bases short and J 8 bases short, with 12 bases between. The CDR3 covers 11 residues.